This is a list of T cell receptor beta chains from one sample in a study of shared clonotypes between healthy human individuals. Assay used: immunoSEQ multiplex PCR; TCRdb lists only in-frame clones, some missing. The table has more than 2 million clones, 95% seen once. Sequenced: naive CD4+ T cells sorted from blood. The source is a young man in good health. CDR3s leave out the opening cysteine and the closing phenylalanine or tryptophan.

J,V,CDR3
TRBJ2-3,TRBV18,ASSRQATDTQY
TRBJ1-5,TRBV4-2,ASSQSWGAKPQH
TRBJ1-1,TRBV11-2,ASSFRGENTEAF
TRBJ1-2,TRBV19,ASTPQGNYGYT
TRBJ2-7,TRBV28,ASSLLYGSSYEQY
TRBJ1-5,TRBV2,ASSGNSLNQPQH
TRBJ2-2,TRBV5-4,ASSLVSSDTGELF
TRBJ2-6,TRBV19,ASSHGTASGANVLT
TRBJ1-2,TRBV5-8,ASSLLKTGYGHT
TRBJ1-6,TRBV6-5,ASSQRGSYNSPLH
TRBJ1-6,TRBV6-1,ASGAMAAEDSPLH
TRBJ2-7,TRBV28,ASSFFGQGAAYEQY
TRBJ2-7,TRBV30,AWSVEWEQY
TRBJ1-2,TRBV9,ASSQSKEDYGYT
TRBJ2-7,TRBV5-1,ASSKRTGENEQY
TRBJ2-3,TRBV18,ASSPPGVPDTQY
TRBJ2-5,TRBV28,ASSSRQQETQY
TRBJ1-3,TRBV29-1,SVLRDRSGNTIY
TRBJ2-3,TRBV4-2,ASQTTGGTDTQY
TRBJ2-7,TRBV5-6,ASTRLGDSYEQY
TRBJ1-1,TRBV10-3,AIKGSILEGTEAF
TRBJ2-3,TRBV27,ASRPGISFPVGDTQY
TRBJ1-1,TRBV18,ASSPITGYNTEAF
TRBJ2-7,TRBV30,AWTRLAGGTYEQY
TRBJ2-7,TRBV11-2,ASSLTAGGVYEQY
TRBJ2-7,TRBV5-6,ASSVRTSGGTYEQY
TRBJ2-2,TRBV10-3,AISEKLAGGNTGELF
TRBJ2-3,TRBV4-1,ASSRLPGLASRTDTQY
TRBJ2-1,TRBV11-2,ASSLDRGGSYNEQF
TRBJ2-3,TRBV5-1,ASSLPSGTSTDTQY
TRBJ2-7,TRBV18,ASSPEYAGAPKSYEQY
TRBJ1-2,TRBV5-1,ASSPPGLYGYT
TRBJ1-6,TRBV10-1,ASSVAAFNSPLH
TRBJ2-7,TRBV5-7,ASSFPIQGDEQY
TRBJ2-4,TRBV5-4,ASSLGGSKNIQY
TRBJ2-7,TRBV7-9,ASSLVERVTYEQY
TRBJ2-5,TRBV30,AWSPRWGETQY
TRBJ2-2,TRBV19,ASSISGRRTGELF
TRBJ2-7,TRBV6-5,ASSYSLAWGEQY
TRBJ2-5,TRBV19,ASTDSGRGFKETQY
TRBJ2-1,TRBV7-9,ASRPDSYNEQF
TRBJ2-5,TRBV5-4,ASSPQMPGIQETQY